This T cell receptor beta chain emerged from a study of T cell responses to AZD1222 COVID-19 vaccine. Whole-study findings and limits: The study identified only a handful of AZD1222 recipients as seropositive at baseline. Spike as a whole was targeted by vaccine-associated CD4 TCRs, dominant at 160-218 and 743-854.

The table came from immunoSEQ multiplex PCR; TCRdb's copy has only in-frame clones and leaves some out. The data contain some 280,000 clones, 94% of them seen just once; the ten biggest clones take up less than 0.65%. V was trimmed by 5 bases and J by 5 bases, leaving 12 bases between them. Germline values: CDR1 MDHEN, CDR2 SYDVKM. The CDR3 consists of 13 residues. Worth noting for this clone: Antigen: not known.

The sequence was collected from an adult who received the AZD1222 COVID-19 vaccine. This chain links TRBV28 with TRBJ1-2, with unresolved D. The sequenced sample was peripheral blood, obtained 28 days after the second AZD1222 dose. CDR3 in DNA: TGTGCCAGCAGTCCACCCCTCAAATATGGCTACACCTTC. Its translation: CASSPPLKYGYTF.